Sequencing of this TCR beta chain was carried out in a study of siplizumab effects on memory and regulatory T cells (dated by TCRdb to between 2018 and 2020). Turning to the overall study: The effect of the anti-CD2 antibody siplizumab on alloreactive T-cell subsets was examined in allogeneic mixed lymphocyte reactions constructed from human PBMCs. What the study reported, not specific to this receptor: A naive or memory phenotype could not be assigned to roughly 75-95% of proliferating CD4+ or CD8+ clones. Among mappable alloreactive CD4+ clones, the Treg-derived fraction averaged around 70% with siplizumab versus 25% to 30% in control reactions. Because sequences at frequencies below about 10^-5 were poorly captured, only a minor fraction of alloreactive clones could be mapped back to unstimulated subsets. Compared with memory T cells, unstimulated naive T cells appeared more diverse, and naive cells seemed to make a substantial contribution to the alloresponse. The suppressive function of proliferating Tregs from siplizumab cultures was not functionally confirmed. Siplizumab significantly reduced the cumulative frequency of alloreactive sequences traceable to unstimulated CD4+ memory T cells.

TCRbeta CDR3 sequencing was performed on sorted unstimulated T cells and on proliferating T cells recovered from mixed lymphocyte reactions. Fresh whole blood from approximately 11 HLA-typed healthy donors served as the source for isolating PBMCs. To map where alloreactive clones came from, unstimulated CD4+ regulatory T cells were FACS-sorted. Library preparation was by the immunoSEQ multiplex PCR assay. Each sample had 85,000 to 100,000 TCR templates assayed by the deep sequencing platform. Genomic DNA extracted from sorted T cells was used for TCRbeta CDR3 sequencing. The study's own analysis went as follows. Clonal analysis of TCRbeta CDR3 data was done in the R programming language. Alloreactive CD4+ and CD8+ clones were defined by comparing unstimulated samples with post-reaction CFSE-low samples. Alloreactive CD4+ clones were assigned to regulatory or non-regulatory origin by matching sequences to sorted unstimulated Treg and non-Treg repertoires. TCRdb's version of the immuneACCESS table is confined to in-frame rearrangements and falls short of the full clone set. An unresolved V gene accounts for under half of the shortfall where checked; the remainder is of unknown origin. V and J calls and clone size follow that table, whereas D and trimming were derived from the DNA. The sample table lists some 97,000 clones, 90% to 95% of them with a count of one. Roughly 0.61% of the sample lies in the top ten.

There are 19 amino acids in the CDR3, from cysteine to phenylalanine inclusive. Only CDR3 DNA remains: 57 bases, in frame from the first base. CDR1 and CDR2 (SGHRS, YFSETQ) derive from the germline V gene. Relative to germline, V is 2 bases shorter and J is 5 bases shorter, with 28 bases between their ends. A word on this clone: The specificity of this receptor is unknown. Base qualities are not at hand, and no much larger clone is one base apart.

The sequence came from a human donor in good health. Recombination joined TRBV5-1 with TRBJ1-2; confidence is insufficient to name the D gene. Sample: Tregs sorted from blood. DNA sequence: TGCGCCAGCAGCTTACTTGTCGACAACCCCGTTAGCATCCCTTATGGCTACACCTTC. Its product reads: CASSLLVDNPVSIPYGYTF. The CDR3 plus the reference TRBV5-1 and TRBJ1-2 genes for the other parts give the full variable domain: KAGVTQTPRYLIKTRGQQVTLSCSPISGHRSVSWYQQTPGQGLQFLFEYFSETQRNKGNFPGRFSGRQFSNSRSEMNVSTLELGDSALYLCASSLLVDNPVSIPYGYTFGSGTRLTVV.